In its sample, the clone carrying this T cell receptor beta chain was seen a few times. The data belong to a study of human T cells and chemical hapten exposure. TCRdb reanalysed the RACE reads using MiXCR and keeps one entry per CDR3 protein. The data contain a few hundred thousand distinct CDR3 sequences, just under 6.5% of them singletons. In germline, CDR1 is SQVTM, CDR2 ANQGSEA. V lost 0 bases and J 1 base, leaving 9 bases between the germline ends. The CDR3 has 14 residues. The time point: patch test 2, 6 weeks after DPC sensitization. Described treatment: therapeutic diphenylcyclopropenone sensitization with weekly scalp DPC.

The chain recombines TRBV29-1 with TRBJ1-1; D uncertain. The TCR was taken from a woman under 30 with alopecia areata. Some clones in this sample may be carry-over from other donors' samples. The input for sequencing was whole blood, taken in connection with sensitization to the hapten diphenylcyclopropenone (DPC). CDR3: CSVEERRWNTEAFF. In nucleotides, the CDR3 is TGCAGCGTTGAAGAGCGACGGTGGAACACTGAAGCTTTCTTT.